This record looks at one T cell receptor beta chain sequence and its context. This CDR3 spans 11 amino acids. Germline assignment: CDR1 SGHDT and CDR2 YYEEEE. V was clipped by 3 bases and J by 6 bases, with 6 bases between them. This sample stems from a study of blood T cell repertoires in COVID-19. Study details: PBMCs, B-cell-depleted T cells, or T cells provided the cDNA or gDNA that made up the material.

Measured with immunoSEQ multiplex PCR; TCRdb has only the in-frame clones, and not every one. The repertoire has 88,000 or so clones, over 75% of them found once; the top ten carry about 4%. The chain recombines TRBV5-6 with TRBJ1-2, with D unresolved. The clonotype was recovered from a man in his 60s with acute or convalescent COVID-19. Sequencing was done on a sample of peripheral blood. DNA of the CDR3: TGTGCCAGCAGCTCCGGAGATGGCTACACCTTC. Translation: CASSSGDGYTF.